Below, 3 T cell receptor beta chains from the same sample are listed, as sequenced in a study of siplizumab effects on memory and regulatory T cells. Clones were read by immunoSEQ multiplex PCR, and TCRdb kept only the in-frame ones, dropping some. The repertoire holds some 100,000 clones, with roughly 94% as singletons. Material: non-Treg CD4+ T cells sorted from blood. These receptors were taken from a human donor in good health.

This CDR3 reads CASRDRVSDGYTF. In DNA, the CDR3 is TGTGCCAGCAGAGACAGGGTTTCGGACGGCTACACCTTC. The gene calls are TRBV25-1 and TRBJ1-2; TRBD1 agrees at 7 bases. The J segment lost 8 bases and the V segment lost 6 bases, leaving 9 bases of the junction unmatched. The CDR3 length is 13 residues. From germline, CDR1 is MGHDK and CDR2 SYGVNS.

V usage is TRBV7-2 and J usage is TRBJ2-3; D remains unclear. The CDR3 sequence is 13 residues long. CDR1 and CDR2 (germline): SGHTA, FQGNSA. With 2 bases removed from V and 5 bases from J, the gap between germline ends came to 8 bases. The CDR3 reads CASSLQVVDTQYF. CDR3 in DNA: TGTGCCAGCAGCTTACAGGTCGTAGATACGCAGTATTTT.

The genes are TRBV18 and TRBJ1-2; weak D call: TRBD1 (5 bases). Per the germline V gene, CDR1 is KGHSH and CDR2 is LQKENI. V was pared by 3 bases and J by 3 bases, with 11 bases between. The CDR3 has 14 residues. CDR3 amino acids: CASSPQGLDYGYTF. Written as DNA, the CDR3 is TGTGCCAGCTCACCGCAGGGATTAGACTATGGCTACACCTTC.